This T cell receptor (beta chain) was profiled in a study of OX40 agonist ivuxolimab in advanced cancers. Findings and caveats of the study: Average numbers of expanded clones were greater in CD8+ T cells than in CD4+.

Sequencing was performed with immunoSEQ multiplex PCR; in TCRdb, only in-frame clones are kept and a portion is missing. This table has approximately 14,000 clones, 70% to 80% appearing once. This clone was seen a handful of times. Its target is not known. Blood got drawn at baseline, again on cycle 4 day 1, and then on cycle 7 day 1. CDR1 and CDR2 (germline): SNHLY, FYNNEI. The CDR3 is 12 amino acids. V was clipped by 8 bases and J by 7 bases, with 11 bases between them. The receptor comes from an adult with an advanced solid tumor such as melanoma, head and neck, liver or kidney cancer. Specimen: CD4+ or CD8+ T cells sorted from blood, collected in a trial of the OX40 agonist ivuxolimab. The gene calls are TRBV2 and TRBJ2-2; tentative D call: TRBD2 (6 bases). The CDR3 region is CASSGLFGELFF. The DNA for the CDR3 is TGTGCCAGCTCGGGACTGTTCGGGGAGCTGTTTTTT.